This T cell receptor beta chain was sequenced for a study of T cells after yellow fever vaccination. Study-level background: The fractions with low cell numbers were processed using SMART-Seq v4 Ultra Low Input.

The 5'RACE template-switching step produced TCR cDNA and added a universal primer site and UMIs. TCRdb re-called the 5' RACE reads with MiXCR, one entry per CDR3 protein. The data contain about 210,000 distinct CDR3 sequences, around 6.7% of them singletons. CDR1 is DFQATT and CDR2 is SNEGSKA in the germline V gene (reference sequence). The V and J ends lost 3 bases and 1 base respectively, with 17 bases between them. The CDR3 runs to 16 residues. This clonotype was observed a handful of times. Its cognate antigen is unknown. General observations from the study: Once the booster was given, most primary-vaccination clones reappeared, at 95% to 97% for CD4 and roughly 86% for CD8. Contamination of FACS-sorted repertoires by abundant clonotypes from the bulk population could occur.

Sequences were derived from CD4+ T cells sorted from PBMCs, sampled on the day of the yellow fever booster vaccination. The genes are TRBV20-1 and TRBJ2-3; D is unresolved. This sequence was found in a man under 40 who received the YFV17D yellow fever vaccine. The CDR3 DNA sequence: TGCAGTGCTAGTGGTCTTACGGGCCACCGCACAGATACGCAGTATTTT. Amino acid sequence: CSASGLTGHRTDTQYF.